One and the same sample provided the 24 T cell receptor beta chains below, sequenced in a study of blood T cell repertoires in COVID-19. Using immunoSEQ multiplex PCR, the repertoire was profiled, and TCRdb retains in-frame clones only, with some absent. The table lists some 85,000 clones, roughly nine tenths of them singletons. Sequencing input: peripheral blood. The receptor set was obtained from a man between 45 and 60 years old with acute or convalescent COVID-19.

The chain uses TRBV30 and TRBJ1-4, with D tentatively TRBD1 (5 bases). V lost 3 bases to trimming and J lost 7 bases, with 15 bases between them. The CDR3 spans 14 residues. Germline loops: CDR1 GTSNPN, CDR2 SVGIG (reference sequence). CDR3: CAWSQDSGGEKLFF. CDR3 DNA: TGTGCCTGGAGCCAGGACTCCGGGGGTGAAAAACTGTTTTTT.

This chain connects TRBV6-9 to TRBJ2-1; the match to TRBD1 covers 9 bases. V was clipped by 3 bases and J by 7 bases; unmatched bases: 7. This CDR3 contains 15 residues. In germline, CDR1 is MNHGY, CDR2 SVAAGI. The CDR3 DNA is TGTGCCAGCAGTTACGCCCTACAGGGGGCTAATGAGCAGTTCTTC. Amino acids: CASSYALQGANEQFF.

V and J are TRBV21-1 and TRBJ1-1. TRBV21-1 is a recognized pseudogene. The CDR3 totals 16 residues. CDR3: CASSKNRRGYDTEAFF. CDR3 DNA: TGTGCCAGCAGCAAAAACCGACGCGGTTACGACACTGAAGCTTTCTTT.

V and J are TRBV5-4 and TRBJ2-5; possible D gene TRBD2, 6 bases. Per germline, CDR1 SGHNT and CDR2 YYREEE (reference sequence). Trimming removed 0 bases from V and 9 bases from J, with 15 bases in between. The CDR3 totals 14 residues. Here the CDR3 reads CASSLAEGRRAQYF. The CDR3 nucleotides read TGTGCCAGCAGCTTGGCAGAGGGCAGGAGGGCCCAGTACTTC.

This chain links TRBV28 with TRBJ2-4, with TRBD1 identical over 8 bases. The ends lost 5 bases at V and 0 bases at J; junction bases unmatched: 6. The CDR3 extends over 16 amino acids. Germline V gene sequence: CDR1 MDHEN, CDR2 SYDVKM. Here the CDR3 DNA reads TGTGCCAGCAGTCTCACAGGGGGTATAGCCAAAAACATTCAGTACTTC. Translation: CASSLTGGIAKNIQYF.

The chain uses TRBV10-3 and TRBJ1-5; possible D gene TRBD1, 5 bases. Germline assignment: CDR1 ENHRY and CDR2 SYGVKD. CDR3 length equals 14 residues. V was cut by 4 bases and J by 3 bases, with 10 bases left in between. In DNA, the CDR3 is TGTGCCATCAGTGGGGGGACTAACAATCAGCCCCAGCATTTT. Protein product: CAISGGTNNQPQHF.

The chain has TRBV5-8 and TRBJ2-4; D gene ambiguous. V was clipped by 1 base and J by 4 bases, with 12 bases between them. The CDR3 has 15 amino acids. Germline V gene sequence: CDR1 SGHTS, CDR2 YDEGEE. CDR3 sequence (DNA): TGTGCCAGCAGCTTGTCCTCATCGCTAAAAAACATTCAGTACTTC. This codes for CASSLSSSLKNIQYF.

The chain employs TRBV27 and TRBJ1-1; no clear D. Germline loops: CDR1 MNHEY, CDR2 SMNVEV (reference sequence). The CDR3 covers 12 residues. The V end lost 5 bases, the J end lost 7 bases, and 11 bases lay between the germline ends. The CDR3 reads CASSTSIGEAFF. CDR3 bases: TGTGCCAGCAGTACGAGTATCGGTGAAGCTTTCTTT.

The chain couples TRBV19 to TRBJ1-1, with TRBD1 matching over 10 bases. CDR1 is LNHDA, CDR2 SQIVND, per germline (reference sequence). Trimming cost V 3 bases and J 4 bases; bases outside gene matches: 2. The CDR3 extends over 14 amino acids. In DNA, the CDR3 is TGTGCCAGTAGTATGGGACAGGGGACCACTGAAGCTTTCTTT. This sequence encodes CASSMGQGTTEAFF.

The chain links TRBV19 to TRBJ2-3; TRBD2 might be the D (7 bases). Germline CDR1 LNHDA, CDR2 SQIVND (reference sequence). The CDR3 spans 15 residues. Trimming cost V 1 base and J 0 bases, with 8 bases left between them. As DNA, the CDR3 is TGTGCCAGTAGTATAGGCGGGGGCAGCACAGATACGCAGTATTTT. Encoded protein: CASSIGGGSTDTQYF.

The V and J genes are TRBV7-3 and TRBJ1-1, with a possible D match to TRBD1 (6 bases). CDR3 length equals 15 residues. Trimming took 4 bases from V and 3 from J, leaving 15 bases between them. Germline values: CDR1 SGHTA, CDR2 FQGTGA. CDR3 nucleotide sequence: TGTGCCAGCAGCTCATACGGGGGGCCCGACACTGAAGCTTTCTTT. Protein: CASSSYGGPDTEAFF.

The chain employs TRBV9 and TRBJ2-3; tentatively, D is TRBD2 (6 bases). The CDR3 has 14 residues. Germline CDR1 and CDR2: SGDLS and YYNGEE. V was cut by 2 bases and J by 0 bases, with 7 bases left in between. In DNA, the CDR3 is TGTGCCAGCAGCGTGGACTATAGCACAGATACGCAGTATTTT. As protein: CASSVDYSTDTQYF.

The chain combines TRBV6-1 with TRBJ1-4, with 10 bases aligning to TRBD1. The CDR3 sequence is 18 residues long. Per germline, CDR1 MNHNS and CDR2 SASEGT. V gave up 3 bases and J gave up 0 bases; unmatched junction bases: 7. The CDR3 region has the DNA TGTGCCAGCAGTGAGAGACAGGGGGCCCGTTCAACTAATGAAAAACTGTTTTTT. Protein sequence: CASSERQGARSTNEKLFF.

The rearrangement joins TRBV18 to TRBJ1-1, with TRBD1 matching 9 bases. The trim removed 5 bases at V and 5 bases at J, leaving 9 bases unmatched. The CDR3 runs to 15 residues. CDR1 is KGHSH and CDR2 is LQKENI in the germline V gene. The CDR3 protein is CASSYLQGAGTEAFF. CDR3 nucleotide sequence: TGTGCCAGCTCATACTTACAGGGGGCTGGGACTGAAGCTTTCTTT.

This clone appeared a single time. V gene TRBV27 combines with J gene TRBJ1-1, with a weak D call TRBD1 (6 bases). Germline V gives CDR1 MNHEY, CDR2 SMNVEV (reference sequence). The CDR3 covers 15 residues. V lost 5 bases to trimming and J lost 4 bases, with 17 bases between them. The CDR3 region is CASSLEQGTITEAFF. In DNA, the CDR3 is TGTGCCAGCAGTCTGGAGCAGGGGACGATCACTGAAGCTTTCTTT.

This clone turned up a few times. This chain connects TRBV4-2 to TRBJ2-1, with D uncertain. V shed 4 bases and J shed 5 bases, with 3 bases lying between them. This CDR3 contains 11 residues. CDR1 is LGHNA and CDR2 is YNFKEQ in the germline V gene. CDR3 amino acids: CASSLNNEQFF. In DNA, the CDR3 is TGTGCCAGCAGCCTTAACAATGAGCAGTTCTTC.

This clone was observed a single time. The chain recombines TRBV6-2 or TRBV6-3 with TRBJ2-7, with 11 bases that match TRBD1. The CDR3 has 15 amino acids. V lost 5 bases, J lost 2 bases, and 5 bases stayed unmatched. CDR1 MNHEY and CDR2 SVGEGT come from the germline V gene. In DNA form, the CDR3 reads TGTGCCAGCAGTGGATGGGGACAGGGGGCCTACGAGCAGTACTTC. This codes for CASSGWGQGAYEQYF.

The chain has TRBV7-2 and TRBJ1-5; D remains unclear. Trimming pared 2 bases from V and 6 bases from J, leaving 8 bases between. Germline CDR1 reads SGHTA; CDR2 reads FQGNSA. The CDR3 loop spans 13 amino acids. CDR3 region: CASSLSGIQPQHF. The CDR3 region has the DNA TGTGCCAGCAGCTTATCCGGTATTCAGCCCCAGCATTTT.

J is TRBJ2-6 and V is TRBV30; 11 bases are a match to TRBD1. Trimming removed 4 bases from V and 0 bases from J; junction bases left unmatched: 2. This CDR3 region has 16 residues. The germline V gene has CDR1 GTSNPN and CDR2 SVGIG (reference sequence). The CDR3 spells CAWMDRGPSGANVLTF. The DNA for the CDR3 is TGTGCCTGGATGGACAGGGGGCCCTCTGGGGCCAACGTCCTGACTTTC.

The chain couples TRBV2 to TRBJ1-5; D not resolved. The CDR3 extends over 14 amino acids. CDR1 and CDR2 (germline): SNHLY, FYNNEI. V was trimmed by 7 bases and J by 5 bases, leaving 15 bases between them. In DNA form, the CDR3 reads TGTGCCAGCACCACGGGGAATGGCCATCAGCCCCAGCATTTT. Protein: CASTTGNGHQPQHF.

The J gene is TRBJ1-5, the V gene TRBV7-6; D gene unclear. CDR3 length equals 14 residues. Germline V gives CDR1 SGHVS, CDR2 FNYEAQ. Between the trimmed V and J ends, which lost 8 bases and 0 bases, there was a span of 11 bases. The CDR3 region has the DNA TGTGCCAGCTCCCCTGCGTATAGCAATCAGCCCCAGCATTTT. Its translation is CASSPAYSNQPQHF.

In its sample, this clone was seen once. CDR3 bases: TGTGCCAGCAGCAAAAAGACAGGGAACACTGAAGCTTTCTTT. Translated: CASSKKTGNTEAFF. The chain carries TRBV5-4 and TRBJ1-1; weak D call: TRBD1 (6 bases). Per the germline V gene, CDR1 is SGHNT and CDR2 is YYREEE (reference sequence). The CDR3 is 14 residues long. V was trimmed by 4 bases and J by 1 base, leaving 11 bases between them.

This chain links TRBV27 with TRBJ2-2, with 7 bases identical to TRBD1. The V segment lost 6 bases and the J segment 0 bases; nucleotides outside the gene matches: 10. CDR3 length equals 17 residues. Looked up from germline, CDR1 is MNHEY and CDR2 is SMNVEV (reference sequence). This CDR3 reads CASRSWTGTANTGELFF. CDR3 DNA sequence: TGTGCCAGCAGATCCTGGACCGGGACAGCGAACACCGGGGAGCTGTTTTTT.

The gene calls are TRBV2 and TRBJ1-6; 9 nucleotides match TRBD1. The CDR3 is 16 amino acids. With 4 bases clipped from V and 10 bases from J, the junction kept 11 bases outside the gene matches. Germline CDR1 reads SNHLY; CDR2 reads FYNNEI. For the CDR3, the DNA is TGTGCCAGCAGTGTAAGCCGGGACAGGGTACAGTCACCCCTCCACTTT. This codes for CASSVSRDRVQSPLHF.